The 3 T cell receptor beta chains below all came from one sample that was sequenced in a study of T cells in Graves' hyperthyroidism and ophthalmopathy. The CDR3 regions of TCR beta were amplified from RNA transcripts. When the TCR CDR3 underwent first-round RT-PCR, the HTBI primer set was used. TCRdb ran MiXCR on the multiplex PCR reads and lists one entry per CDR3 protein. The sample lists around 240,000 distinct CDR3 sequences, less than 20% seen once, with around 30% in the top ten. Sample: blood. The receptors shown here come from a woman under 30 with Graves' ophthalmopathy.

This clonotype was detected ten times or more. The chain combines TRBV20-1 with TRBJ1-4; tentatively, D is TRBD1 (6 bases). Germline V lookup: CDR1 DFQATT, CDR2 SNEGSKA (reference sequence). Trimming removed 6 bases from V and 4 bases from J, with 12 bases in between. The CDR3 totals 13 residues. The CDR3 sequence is CSAIDRINEKLFF. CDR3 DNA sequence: TGCAGTGCCATAGACAGGATTAATGAAAAACTGTTTTTT.

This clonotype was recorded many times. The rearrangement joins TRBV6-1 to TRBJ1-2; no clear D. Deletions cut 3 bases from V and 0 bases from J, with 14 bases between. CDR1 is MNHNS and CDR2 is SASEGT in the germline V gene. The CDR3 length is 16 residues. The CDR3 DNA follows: TGTGCCAGCAGTGATCTCTTCTCCGGGTCTAACTATGGCTACACCTTC. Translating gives CASSDLFSGSNYGYTF.

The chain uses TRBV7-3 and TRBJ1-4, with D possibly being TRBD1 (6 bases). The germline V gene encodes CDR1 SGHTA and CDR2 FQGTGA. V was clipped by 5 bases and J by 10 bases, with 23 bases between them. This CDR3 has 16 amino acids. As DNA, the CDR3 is TGTGCCAGCAGCCGTAGGTCGGGGGGGCTAGGGGGAAAACTGTTTTTT. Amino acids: CASSRRSGGLGGKLFF.